These 30 T cell receptor beta chains share one sample of origin, sequenced in a study of tumor and adjacent non-tumor tissue in lung cancer (dated by TCRdb to between 2017 and 2018). RNA was isolated from bulk unsorted tissue, and RNA quality was assessed with a NanoDrop ND-1000 and an Agilent 2100. The library was prepared using multiplex PCR. The sequencing machine was an Illumina HiSeq 2500. TCRbeta libraries were built by three rounds of nested PCR using primers (Table S4), following protocols modified from ARM-PCR. TCRdb handled the public reads itself, with Q25 trimming in fastp and clone calling in MiXCR, and kept productive beta chains. Entries are consolidated by CDR3 protein sequence, retaining the most common genes and DNA. Here the sample has about 93,000 distinct CDR3 sequences; roughly 62% occur a single time. 15% of the sample is taken by the ten largest. Material for sequencing was lung tumor tissue. These receptors were collected from a man between 65 and 80 years old with non-small cell lung cancer.

This chain connects TRBV29-1 to TRBJ2-7; D is unresolved. Trimming cost V 4 bases and J 7 bases, with 20 bases left between them. Per the germline V gene, CDR1 is SQVTM and CDR2 is ANQGSEA. The CDR3 consists of 14 residues. This chain's CDR3 is CSVGHLDLGREQYF. For the CDR3, the DNA is TGCAGCGTTGGACACCTGGACCTAGGAAGGGAGCAGTACTTC.

As concerns this clonotype: A much larger clone sits a single nucleotide away, making a read error possible. The chain employs TRBV28 and TRBJ1-4, with 7 bases lining up with TRBD1. There are 14 residues in the CDR3. V shed 8 bases and J 7 bases; nucleotides not matched to a gene: 10. Germline lookup yields CDR1 MDHEN and CDR2 SYDVKM. The CDR3 DNA sequence: TGTGCCAGCGGTGGTGGGACAGAGGTTGAAAAACTGTTTTTT. As protein: CASGGGTEVEKLFF.

The chain combines TRBV6-1 with TRBJ2-7; tentatively, D is TRBD1 or TRBD2 (5 bases each). The V gene lost 5 bases and the J gene lost 3 bases, with 17 bases spanning the gap. Germline V gene data show CDR1 as MNHNS and CDR2 as SASEGT. The CDR3 totals 15 residues. CDR3 in amino acids: CASSRDGIGNYEQYF. The CDR3 DNA sequence: TGTGCCAGCAGTCGGGACGGGATAGGTAACTACGAGCAGTACTTC.

The J gene is TRBJ1-1, the V gene TRBV10-3; D ambiguous. V was pared by 8 bases and J by 4 bases, with 17 bases between. Germline V gives CDR1 ENHRY, CDR2 SYGVKD. This CDR3 is built from 14 residues. The CDR3 DNA is TGTGCCATCGGCGAGTCCCCCGGGGTCACTGAAGCTTTCTTT. Protein product: CAIGESPGVTEAFF.

The V call is TRBV29-1, the J call TRBJ2-4; 7 bases match TRBD2. Germline V gene sequence: CDR1 SQVTM, CDR2 ANQGSEA. V was clipped by 8 bases and J by 5 bases; unmatched bases: 12. The CDR3 runs 14 residues. The CDR3 sequence: CSLEAAGTQNIQYF. CDR3 in DNA: TGCAGCCTCGAAGCAGCGGGAACCCAAAACATTCAGTACTTC.

A note on this clonotype: An end of the junction does not agree with germline; a read error may underlie this. The J gene is TRBJ2-5, the V gene TRBV11-2; possibly TRBD1 for D (6 bases). Germline V gene data show CDR1 as SGHAT and CDR2 as FQNNGV. There are 15 residues in the CDR3. The chain's CDR3 is CANRRWGQIQETQYF. The DNA of the CDR3 is TGTGCCAACAGGCGTTGGGGGCAGATCCAAGAAACCCAGTACTTC.

V usage is TRBV28 and J usage is TRBJ2-7; 10 bases fit TRBD2. The CDR3 loop spans 16 amino acids. The germline gives CDR1 MDHEN, CDR2 SYDVKM. V shed 1 base and J 2 bases; nucleotides not matched to a gene: 5. The CDR3 protein is CASSLSPSGSPYEQYF. The DNA of the CDR3 is TGTGCCAGCAGTTTATCGCCTAGCGGGAGCCCCTACGAGCAGTACTTC.

This clonotype occurred many times. As DNA, the CDR3 is TGCAGTGCTAGGAGAGAGGACGGGTCCCCCTACGAGCAGTACTTC. This sequence encodes CSARREDGSPYEQYF. The chain carries TRBV20-1 and TRBJ2-7, with unresolved D. V was pared by 3 bases and J by 2 bases, with 17 bases between. Germline CDR1 and CDR2: DFQATT and SNEGSKA (reference sequence). There are 15 residues in the CDR3.

In the case of this clonotype: One end of the junction varies from germline; a read error may be responsible. The V call is TRBV6-5, the J call TRBJ1-5, with D perhaps matching TRBD1 (6 bases). The CDR3 has 16 amino acids. Per germline, CDR1 MNHEY and CDR2 SVGAGI. CDR3 coding DNA: TGTGCCAGCAGTTCTTTACTGACAGGCCGCAATCAACCCCAGCATTTT. Translation gives CASSSLLTGRNQPQHF.

Concerning this clonotype: The germline gene is not matched at one end of the junction; a read error may be the cause. This chain connects TRBV11-2 to TRBJ2-7; 9 positions agree with TRBD1. Germline loops: CDR1 SGHAT, CDR2 FQNNGV. The CDR3 loop spans 15 amino acids. The CDR3: CASSPTGGSEDERYF. In nucleotides, the CDR3 is TGTGCCAGCAGCCCGACAGGGGGTTCTGAGGACGAGCGGTACTTC.

This clonotype showed up just a few times. The chain combines TRBV5-6 with TRBJ2-1, with D perhaps matching TRBD1 (6 bases). Per the germline V gene, CDR1 is SGHDT and CDR2 is YYEEEE. CDR3 length: 15 amino acids. V was pared by 1 base and J by 8 bases, with 16 bases between. CDR3 nucleotides: TGTGCCAGCAGCTTGCCGCAGGGGTCATACGATGAGCAGTTCTTC. Protein: CASSLPQGSYDEQFF.

This clonotype is medium-sized (0.01 to 0.1%) in the sample. This rearrangement joins TRBV10-3 to TRBJ1-1; D may be TRBD1 (6 bases). Trimming took 5 bases from V and 2 from J, leaving 12 bases between them. Germline V CDR1 and CDR2: ENHRY, SYGVKD. This CDR3 is built from 14 residues. CDR3: CAISRGGGNTEAFF. The DNA for the CDR3 is TGTGCCATCAGTAGAGGGGGAGGAAACACTGAAGCTTTCTTT.

As to this clonotype: This may come from a read error, since a much larger clone is one base off. The chain joins TRBV25-1 to TRBJ1-1; no clear D gene. Looked up from germline, CDR1 is MGHDK and CDR2 is SYGVNS. This CDR3 contains 18 residues. In DNA, the CDR3 is TGTGCCAGCAGCCCTAACTTCTTGGCAGGTGGTGTGAACACTGAAGGTTTCTTT. It codes for CASSPNFLAGGVNTEGFF. The whole variable domain, filled in from reference TRBV25-1 and TRBJ1-1, reads EADIYQTPRYLVIGTGKKITLECSQTMGHDKMYWYQQDPGMELHLIHYSYGVNSTEKGDLSSESTVSRIRTEHFPLTLESARPSHTSQYLCASSPNFLAGGVNTEGFFGQGTRLTVV.

This clonotype was detected ten times or more. J is TRBJ1-2 and V is TRBV4-1, with 10 nucleotides matching TRBD1. J gave up 5 bases and V 3 bases, and 9 bases lay outside the gene matches. The CDR3 extends over 16 amino acids. CDR1 is MGHRA, CDR2 YSYEKL, per germline. CDR3: CASSHTRDRGGYGYTF. DNA of the CDR3: TGCGCCAGCAGCCATACCCGGGACAGGGGTGGATATGGCTACACCTTC.

With respect to this clonotype: Given a much more abundant clone one base away, this may be a read error. The rearrangement links TRBV20-1 to TRBJ2-1; maybe TRBD1 (5 bases). The CDR3 sequence is 10 residues long. The germline CDR1 and CDR2 sequences are DFQATT and SNEGSKA (reference sequence). The DNA for the CDR3 is TGCAGTGCACAGGTCAATGAGCAGATCTTC. Protein: CSAQVNEQIF.

This clonotype was counted at least ten times. J is TRBJ2-2 and V is TRBV28, with D tentatively TRBD2 (6 bases). V shed 5 bases and J shed 3 bases, with 7 bases lying between them. CDR1 MDHEN and CDR2 SYDVKM come from the germline V gene. The CDR3 has 13 residues. The chain's CDR3 is CASSRLDTGELFF. CDR3 DNA: TGTGCCAGCAGTCGACTAGACACCGGGGAGCTGTTTTTT.

About this clonotype itself: Germline and junction disagree at one end, which may indicate a read error. V gene TRBV11-2 combines with J gene TRBJ2-3; tentatively, D is TRBD2 (6 bases). The CDR3 length is 15 residues. From germline, CDR1 is SGHAT and CDR2 FQNNGV. CDR3 bases: TGTACCAGCAGCTTAGATCTGAACAGCGGGGATACGCAGTATTTT. Its translation: CTSSLDLNSGDTQYF.

J is TRBJ2-5 and V is TRBV11-3, with D hard to call. The CDR3 runs to 13 residues. Trimming pared 0 bases from V and 2 bases from J, leaving 4 bases between. Germline lookup yields CDR1 SGHNT and CDR2 YENEEA. CDR3 region: CASSLDWQETQYF. The CDR3 DNA sequence: TGTGCCAGCAGCTTAGACTGGCAAGAGACCCAGTACTTC.

Notes on this clonotype: As the CDR3 is not closed by the conserved phenylalanine or tryptophan, this likely results from a read error. The chain combines TRBV6-5 with TRBJ2-7; possible D gene TRBD1, 6 bases. This CDR3 comprises 13 residues. Trimming removed 6 bases from V and 4 bases from J, with 13 bases in between. Looked up from germline, CDR1 is MNHEY and CDR2 is SVGAGI. In DNA, the CDR3 is TGTGCCAGCAGGCAACTGGACAGTTACGAGCAGTACCTC. Amino acid sequence: CASRQLDSYEQYL.

As concerns this clonotype: At one of its ends the junction is not consistent with the germline gene, which may arise from a read error. The CDR3 region has the DNA TGCAGCGTTGCGGGTGGCGGCCAGCCCCACCATTTT. Protein product: CSVAGGGQPHHF. The chain combines TRBV29-1 with TRBJ1-5; D unresolved. This CDR3 is 12 amino acids long. CDR1 SQVTM and CDR2 ANQGSEA come from the germline V gene.

This clonotype was seen just once. A junction end diverges from the germline sequence, so it may reflect a read error. This sequence joins TRBV11-2 and TRBJ2-7; TRBD2 might be the D (5 bases). CDR1 and CDR2 (germline): SGHAT, FQNNGV. This CDR3 spans 15 amino acids. The CDR3 spells CASSLVSGSLYGQYF. DNA for the CDR3: TGTGCCAGCAGCTTAGTTTCTGGGAGCCTCTACGGGCAGTACTTC.

V and J are TRBV6-6 and TRBJ2-5; D is uncertain. V lost 7 bases and J lost 4, with 10 bases in between. Germline V gene lookup returns CDR1 MNHNY and CDR2 SVGAGI (reference sequence). The CDR3 runs to 12 residues. Here the CDR3 reads CASNHTRETQYF. CDR3 DNA sequence: TGTGCCAGCAACCACACCCGAGAGACCCAGTACTTC.

The chain carries TRBV28 and TRBJ2-2; D is possibly TRBD2 (6 bases). The CDR3 length is 16 residues. Germline V gene data show CDR1 as MDHEN and CDR2 as SYDVKM. Trimming took off 7 bases at V and 0 bases at J, with 15 bases between the two ends. CDR3 loop: CASTIGGAANTGELFF. As DNA, the CDR3 is TGTGCCAGCACCATCGGCGGGGCAGCGAACACCGGGGAGCTGTTTTTT.

For this clonotype: Because it lacks the conserved phenylalanine or tryptophan at the end, this CDR3 is likely a read error. The J gene is TRBJ2-7, the V gene TRBV11-2; 7 bases map to TRBD2. The better agreement between TRBJ2-1 and the DNA end casts doubt on the J call. Per the germline V gene, CDR1 is SGHAT and CDR2 is FQNNGV. The CDR3 covers 13 residues. The CDR3 nucleotides read TGTGCCAGCAGCTTAGGACTAGCACTCGAGCAGTTCTAC. Translated: CASSLGLALEQFY.

Points on this clonotype: One junction end does not reproduce the germline sequence, and a read error may be involved. The rearrangement links TRBV4-1 to TRBJ2-2, with D tentatively TRBD2 (5 bases). This CDR3 spans 16 amino acids. Looked up from germline, CDR1 is MGHRA and CDR2 is YSYEKL. CDR3 in amino acids: CASNQEKTVAHGELIF. CDR3 in DNA: TGCGCCAGCAACCAAGAAAAAACAGTGGCCCACGGGGAGCTGATTTTT.

This chain links TRBV20-1 with TRBJ2-7; 9 positions match TRBD1. CDR1 is DFQATT and CDR2 is SNEGSKA in the germline V gene (reference sequence). The V segment lost 0 bases and the J segment 1 base; nucleotides outside the gene matches: 13. The CDR3 is 18 amino acids. CDR3 sequence: CSARDRGVVGTGSYEQYF. In DNA, the CDR3 is TGCAGTGCTAGAGATCGGGGGGTCGTAGGGACAGGGTCCTACGAGCAGTACTTC.

By sample fraction, this clonotype is medium-sized. The V gene is TRBV11-2, the J gene TRBJ2-2; D is ambiguous. Germline CDR1 reads SGHAT; CDR2 reads FQNNGV. The CDR3 spans 13 residues. Trimming cost V 3 bases and J 3 bases, with 5 bases left between them. CDR3 region: CASSFGYTGELFF. The CDR3 region has the DNA TGTGCCAGCAGCTTCGGATACACCGGGGAGCTGTTTTTT.

The chain uses TRBV5-1 and TRBJ2-1, with D unresolved. The V end was cut by 1 base, the J end by 7 bases, with 6 bases between. The CDR3 has 12 amino acids. The germline CDR1 and CDR2 sequences are SGHRS and YFSETQ. The CDR3 bases are TGCGCCAGCAGCTTGACGGATAATGAGCAGTTCTTC. This encodes CASSLTDNEQFF.

This chain links TRBV5-4 with TRBJ1-2; TRBD1 might be the D (6 bases). Trimming shortened V by 9 bases and J by 4 bases, and 25 bases separated the two germline ends. CDR1 SGHNT and CDR2 YYREEE come from the germline V gene (reference sequence). The CDR3 runs 16 residues. The CDR3, as DNA: TGTGCCATCCCCAGGGGCCAGGGCCACAACCCCTATGGCTACACCTTC. Its translation: CAIPRGQGHNPYGYTF. Full variable domain (remainder filled in from reference TRBV5-4 and TRBJ1-2): ETGVTQSPTHLIKTRGQQVTLRCSSQSGHNTVSWYQQALGQGPQFIFQYYREEENGRGNFPPRFSGLQFPNYSSELNVNALELDDSALYLCAIPRGQGHNPYGYTFGSGTRLTVV.

This chain joins TRBV5-4 and TRBJ1-3; D perhaps matches TRBD1 (5 bases). CDR1 and CDR2 (germline): SGHNT, YYREEE (reference sequence). The CDR3 totals 15 residues. V was cut by 4 bases and J by 2 bases, with 13 bases left in between. The CDR3 sequence is CASSDDVGAGNTIYF. CDR3 DNA: TGTGCCAGCAGCGATGACGTGGGGGCTGGAAACACCATATATTTT.